Listed here are 31 T cell receptor beta chains from one sample, sequenced in a study of shared clonotypes between healthy human individuals. Measured with immunoSEQ multiplex PCR; TCRdb has only the in-frame clones, and not every one. The sample lists over a million clones, around 97% seen once, with approximately 1% in the top ten. The sequenced material came from naive CD4+ T cells sorted from blood. This sample's subset: CD45RA+ positively selected. The source is a man aged 25-45 years in good health.

The genes are TRBV5-1 and TRBJ2-7; a weak D match, TRBD2 (6 bases). The CDR3 contains 13 residues. Trimming cost V 2 bases and J 2 bases, with 8 bases left between them. Germline V gene lookup returns CDR1 SGHRS and CDR2 YFSETQ. CDR3 residues: CASSFGRAYEQYF. In DNA form, the CDR3 reads TGCGCCAGCAGCTTCGGGAGAGCCTACGAGCAGTACTTC.

The CDR3 region has the DNA TGCGCCAGCAGCCCTGACTCGAACACCGGGGAGCTGTTTTTT. Protein product: CASSPDSNTGELFF. V gene TRBV5-1 combines with J gene TRBJ2-2; the D is unclear. Germline V gives CDR1 SGHRS, CDR2 YFSETQ. V was trimmed by 4 bases and J by 0 bases, leaving 7 bases between them. This CDR3 has 14 amino acids.

This chain connects TRBV18 to TRBJ1-2, with 10 bases that match TRBD1. The J segment lost 8 bases and the V segment lost 8 bases, leaving 8 bases of the junction unmatched. Germline V CDR1 and CDR2: KGHSH, LQKENI. This CDR3 is built from 13 residues. This CDR3 reads CASHTGTGDGYTF. DNA of the CDR3: TGTGCCAGCCACACCGGGACAGGGGACGGCTACACCTTC.

This chain uses TRBV18 with TRBJ1-5; possibly TRBD1 for D (5 bases). V lost 0 bases and J lost 7, with 10 bases in between. The CDR3 spans 14 residues. CDR1 and CDR2 from the germline V gene are KGHSH and LQKENI. The CDR3 loop is CASSPPGVYQPQHF. Here the CDR3 DNA reads TGTGCCAGCTCACCACCGGGGGTTTACCAGCCCCAGCATTTT.

The table lists this clone with a few counts. The genes are TRBV5-4 and TRBJ2-7, with 9 bases matching TRBD2. The CDR3 covers 15 residues. Germline CDR1 reads SGHNT; CDR2 reads YYREEE (reference sequence). V was pared by 0 bases and J by 5 bases, with 6 bases of the junction left unmatched. The CDR3 DNA is TGTGCCAGCAGCTTGGGTGGGCTAGCGGGAAACGAGCAGTACTTC. Its translation: CASSLGGLAGNEQYF.

The V and J genes are TRBV29-1 and TRBJ2-7; D is tentatively TRBD1 or TRBD2 (5 bases each). V shed 5 bases and J shed 6 bases, with 20 bases lying between them. This CDR3 is built from 14 residues. The germline V gene encodes CDR1 SQVTM and CDR2 ANQGSEA. This CDR3 is CSVQRDRPTGEQYF. CDR3 in DNA: TGCAGCGTTCAAAGGGACCGACCCACGGGCGAGCAGTACTTC.

The chain links TRBV5-4 to TRBJ2-2; 10 positions agree with TRBD1. J lost 3 bases, V lost 4 bases, and 3 bases had no gene match. Germline-derived CDR1 and CDR2 are SGHNT and YYREEE (reference sequence). CDR3 length: 15 residues. The CDR3: CASSRDRGDTGELFF. The CDR3 nucleotides are TGTGCCAGCAGCCGGGACAGGGGTGACACCGGGGAGCTGTTTTTT.

On this clone: Other DNA sequences in this specimen translate into the identical CDR3. This chain joins TRBV18 and TRBJ2-7, with D perhaps given as TRBD1 or TRBD2 (5 bases each). Germline CDR1 and CDR2: KGHSH and LQKENI. CDR3 length: 12 amino acids. V was pared by 0 bases and J by 6 bases, with 6 bases between. The CDR3 here is CASSPPGAEQYF. For the CDR3, the DNA is TGTGCCAGCTCACCACCCGGGGCCGAGCAGTACTTC.

The chain couples TRBV25-1 to TRBJ2-3; 8 nucleotides line up with TRBD1. Germline V gene sequence: CDR1 MGHDK, CDR2 SYGVNS. V was pared by 0 bases and J by 3 bases, with 8 bases of the junction left unmatched. The CDR3 length is 17 residues. CDR3 residues: CASSEYIRQGATDTQYF. The DNA for the CDR3 is TGTGCCAGCAGTGAATATATTCGGCAGGGGGCTACAGATACGCAGTATTTT.

The V gene is TRBV18, the J gene TRBJ1-1, with TRBD1 as a possible D gene (5 bases). V was cut by 3 bases and J by 0 bases, with 14 bases left in between. This CDR3 contains 16 residues. CDR1 and CDR2 from the germline V gene are KGHSH and LQKENI. In DNA form, the CDR3 reads TGTGCCAGCTCACCTAACGGAGGGGACCTGAACACTGAAGCTTTCTTT. Its protein product is CASSPNGGDLNTEAFF. The variable domain in full, with the rest retrieved from reference TRBV18 and TRBJ1-1, is NAGVMQNPRHLVRRRGQEARLRCSPMKGHSHVYWYRQLPEEGLKFMVYLQKENIIDESGMPKERFSAEFPKEGPSILRIQQVVRGDSAAYFCASSPNGGDLNTEAFFGQGTRLTVV.

This chain links TRBV5-4 with TRBJ1-3; no reliable D call. The CDR3 loop spans 14 amino acids. Trimming stripped 4 bases from V and 0 bases from J, with 8 bases between. The germline V gene encodes CDR1 SGHNT and CDR2 YYREEE (reference sequence). The CDR3 bases are TGTGCCAGCAGCCCGGGTGGCTCTGGAAACACCATATATTTT. Translated, it gives CASSPGGSGNTIYF.

This sequence joins TRBV10-3 and TRBJ2-7, with 14 positions matching TRBD2. The CDR3 extends over 16 amino acids. Germline loops: CDR1 ENHRY, CDR2 SYGVKD. Germline trimming cut 4 bases from V and 0 bases from J; bases unmatched to any gene: 2. The CDR3 DNA reads as TGTGCCATCAGTGGGACTAGCGGGGGGAGCTCCTACGAGCAGTACTTC. Its protein is CAISGTSGGSSYEQYF.

This chain joins TRBV19 and TRBJ2-6; 11 positions agree with TRBD2. Germline assignment: CDR1 LNHDA and CDR2 SQIVND (reference sequence). The CDR3 loop spans 18 amino acids. V shed 3 bases and J 0 bases; nucleotides not matched to a gene: 4. Here the CDR3 reads CASSMGLAGGSGANVLTF. For the CDR3, the DNA is TGTGCCAGTAGTATGGGGCTAGCGGGAGGCTCTGGGGCCAACGTCCTGACTTTC.

This chain connects TRBV5-1 to TRBJ2-5; the match to TRBD2 covers 12 bases. The trim removed 7 bases at V and 2 bases at J, leaving 6 bases unmatched. The CDR3 sequence is 15 residues long. The germline gives CDR1 SGHRS, CDR2 YFSETQ. CDR3: CASLGLAGMQETQYF. In DNA, the CDR3 is TGCGCCAGCCTTGGACTAGCGGGAATGCAAGAGACCCAGTACTTC.

V gene TRBV5-1 combines with J gene TRBJ2-2, with D perhaps TRBD1 (7 bases). Germline V gives CDR1 SGHRS, CDR2 YFSETQ. The ends were cut back, 3 bases at V and 4 bases at J, with 10 bases in the middle. The CDR3 extends over 14 amino acids. The CDR3 loop reads CASSSEGATGELFF. DNA of the CDR3: TGCGCCAGCAGCTCGGAGGGGGCCACCGGGGAGCTGTTTTTT.

The chain uses TRBV5-1 and TRBJ2-5, with D perhaps assigned TRBD1 or TRBD2 (6 bases each). The V end was cut by 2 bases, the J end by 0 bases, with 11 bases between. This CDR3 has 15 amino acids. Germline CDR1 and CDR2: SGHRS and YFSETQ. The DNA for the CDR3 is TGCGCCAGCAGCTTACGACGGGGGCACCAAGAGACCCAGTACTTC. Translated: CASSLRRGHQETQYF.

The CDR3 protein is CASSRTSGHVEQFF. In DNA form, the CDR3 reads TGTGCCAGCAGCAGGACTAGCGGGCATGTAGAGCAGTTCTTC. This sequence joins TRBV7-3 and TRBJ2-1; 11 bases fit TRBD2. Germline CDR1 reads SGHTA; CDR2 reads FQGTGA. V dropped 5 bases and J dropped 10; count of bases not matched to a gene: 7. The CDR3 sequence is 14 residues long.

The CDR3 region has the DNA TGCAGCGTTGAAGATGGGCGGGACTCCTACGAGCAGTACTTC. As protein: CSVEDGRDSYEQYF. The chain recombines TRBV29-1 with TRBJ2-7; tentatively, D is TRBD2 (6 bases). Germline V lookup: CDR1 SQVTM, CDR2 ANQGSEA. The CDR3 spans 14 residues. The V gene lost 0 bases and the J gene lost 0 bases, with 9 bases spanning the gap.

DNA for the CDR3: TGTGCCAGCAGTGAATACATAGGGGCGAACACAGATACGCAGTATTTT. Amino acids: CASSEYIGANTDTQYF. The chain carries TRBV25-1 and TRBJ2-3; maybe TRBD1 (5 bases). V was pared by 0 bases and J by 2 bases, with 12 bases between. This CDR3 spans 16 amino acids. Germline-derived CDR1 and CDR2 are MGHDK and SYGVNS. Complete variable domain (other parts from reference TRBV25-1 and TRBJ2-3): EADIYQTPRYLVIGTGKKITLECSQTMGHDKMYWYQQDPGMELHLIHYSYGVNSTEKGDLSSESTVSRIRTEHFPLTLESARPSHTSQYLCASSEYIGANTDTQYFGPGTRLTVL.

This chain joins TRBV7-2 and TRBJ2-5, with 7 bases fitting TRBD2. Trimming at V came to 7 bases and at J to 5 bases, leaving 10 bases not matched to a gene. CDR1 and CDR2 (germline): SGHTA, FQGNSA. The CDR3 has 14 residues. Here the CDR3 DNA reads TGTGCCAGCACCCAAATTGGGGGGGTGGAGACCCAGTACTTC. This translates into CASTQIGGVETQYF.

The rearrangement joins TRBV27 to TRBJ2-2; TRBD1 matches 9 bases. The length of the CDR3 is 16 residues. V shed 8 bases, J shed 5 bases, and the junction held 12 bases outside the gene matches. The V gene's germline CDR1 is MNHEY and CDR2 SMNVEV (reference sequence). The CDR3 DNA is TGTGCCAGCTCCTACCTCGGGACAGGGTTAACCGGGGAGCTGTTTTTT. Translated, it gives CASSYLGTGLTGELFF.

V gene TRBV18 combines with J gene TRBJ2-5; D unresolved. The CDR3 length is 14 residues. Germline CDR1 and CDR2: KGHSH and LQKENI. V was clipped by 2 bases and J by 5 bases, with 12 bases between them. The CDR3 spells CASSPLGSLETQYF. The DNA of the CDR3 is TGTGCCAGCTCACCATTGGGCAGCTTGGAGACCCAGTACTTC.

This chain joins TRBV7-7 and TRBJ2-2; 8 bases fit TRBD2. With V trimmed by 6 bases and J by 5 bases, 8 bases remained unmatched. From germline, CDR1 is SSHAT and CDR2 FNYEAQ (reference sequence). CDR3 size: 15 residues. In DNA form, the CDR3 reads TGTGCCAGCAGTCCCGGACTAGCTGGTACCGGGGAGCTGTTTTTT. It specifies CASSPGLAGTGELFF.

The J gene is TRBJ1-3, the V gene TRBV11-2; tentative D call: TRBD1 (5 bases). The CDR3 totals 15 residues. The ends were cut back, 5 bases at V and 0 bases at J, with 11 bases in the middle. CDR1 and CDR2 (germline): SGHAT, FQNNGV. CDR3 region: CASSIIRDSGNTIYF. CDR3 sequence (DNA): TGTGCCAGCAGCATAATCAGGGACTCTGGAAACACCATATATTTT.

The gene calls are TRBV6-1 and TRBJ2-7, with D possibly TRBD2 on 6 matching bases. V shed 3 bases and J shed 5 bases, with 14 bases lying between them. The CDR3 runs 14 residues. Per the germline V gene, CDR1 is MNHNS and CDR2 is SASEGT. Written as DNA, the CDR3 is TGTGCCAGCAGTGATTCGGGAGTCTTTAACGAGCAGTACTTC. This translates into CASSDSGVFNEQYF.

This chain joins TRBV5-1 and TRBJ2-5; 10 bases line up with TRBD2. The junction had 10 bases not matched to a gene; V was cut back by 4 bases and J by 4 bases. Germline CDR1 SGHRS, CDR2 YFSETQ. The CDR3 totals 16 residues. Here the CDR3 reads CASSAAGAGGVETQYF. The CDR3 bases are TGCGCCAGCAGCGCCGCTGGAGCGGGAGGGGTAGAGACCCAGTACTTC.

The V call is TRBV19, the J call TRBJ2-5, with D unresolved. The V gene's germline CDR1 is LNHDA and CDR2 SQIVND (reference sequence). There are 12 residues in the CDR3. The V and J ends lost 6 bases and 5 bases respectively, with 10 bases between them. The CDR3 coding sequence is TGTGCCAGTAGGTCCCGTGGGGAGACCCAGTACTTC. It is translated as CASRSRGETQYF.

The chain employs TRBV19 and TRBJ2-7; a weak D match, TRBD1 (5 bases). CDR3 size: 12 residues. Trimming left V 8 bases short and J 4 bases short, with 12 bases between. Germline lookup yields CDR1 LNHDA and CDR2 SQIVND (reference sequence). CDR3 loop: CASGHGGYEQYF. In nucleotides, the CDR3 is TGTGCCAGTGGACACGGTGGGTACGAGCAGTACTTC.

The chain uses TRBV19 and TRBJ2-2; D uncertain. The CDR3 has 13 residues. Per germline, CDR1 LNHDA and CDR2 SQIVND (reference sequence). V dropped 3 bases and J dropped 6 bases, with 8 bases sitting between them. The CDR3 DNA reads TGTGCCAGTAGTATGTTGGGTCCCGGGGAGCTGTTTTTT. As protein: CASSMLGPGELFF.

The chain recombines TRBV6-1 with TRBJ1-3; D remains ambiguous. V was shortened by 7 bases and J by 2 bases, with 12 bases between the two germline ends. Germline CDR1 and CDR2: MNHNS and SASEGT. The CDR3 consists of 14 residues. The CDR3 DNA reads as TGTGCCAGCATTTTCTCCACACCTGGAAACACCATATATTTT. Translated, it gives CASIFSTPGNTIYF.

The chain links TRBV2 to TRBJ1-4; no firm D call. V was pared by 7 bases and J by 2 bases, with 20 bases between. The V gene's germline CDR1 is SNHLY and CDR2 FYNNEI. This CDR3 is 17 amino acids long. The CDR3 DNA is TGTGCCAGCATCGGGTGGGGTAGCCGGCTGACTAATGAAAAACTGTTTTTT. It translates to CASIGWGSRLTNEKLFF. Full variable domain (missing parts from reference TRBV2 and TRBJ1-4): EPEVTQTPSHQVTQMGQEVILRCVPISNHLYFYWYRQILGQKVEFLVSFYNNEISEKSEIFDDQFSVERPDGSNFTLKIRSTKLEDSAMYFCASIGWGSRLTNEKLFFGSGTQLSVL.